This T cell receptor beta chain is drawn from a study of OX40 agonist ivuxolimab in advanced cancers. The study's findings and limits: There were, on average, more expanded clones in CD8+ T cells than in CD4+. At 0.1 to 3.0 mg/kg, clonal expansion of CD4+ and CD8+ blood T cells had occurred by week 6.

As concerns this clone: Its antigen is currently unknown.

This CDR3 region has 16 residues. V was trimmed by 6 bases and J by 6 bases, leaving 18 bases between them. Germline-derived CDR1 and CDR2 are MNHEY and SMNVEV (reference sequence). The assay was immunoSEQ multiplex PCR, and TCRdb's table has in-frame clones only and misses some. Here the sample spans approximately 90,000 clones, more than 70% being singletons. This rearrangement joins TRBV27 to TRBJ1-6, with D possibly TRBD1 on 6 matching bases. The receptor's source is an adult with an advanced solid tumor such as melanoma, head and neck, liver or kidney cancer. The material sequenced was CD4+ or CD8+ T cells sorted from blood, taken in a trial of the OX40 agonist ivuxolimab. CDR3 loop: CASSYDTGQINSPLHF. The CDR3 DNA is TGTGCCAGCAGCTACGATACAGGGCAGATTAATTCACCCCTCCACTTT.